This T cell receptor beta chain was captured in a study of T cells in Graves' hyperthyroidism and ophthalmopathy. Whole-study results and caveats: Separating ophthalmopathy from stable hyperthyroidism was achieved by a 13 V-J model.

This clonotype has at least ten counts. The antigen remains undetermined. The study excluded patients with uncontrolled infection, other autoimmune disease, pregnancy or lactation. Orbital computed tomography and thyroid ultrasound, together with serum TRAb and thyroxine and clinical symptoms, were used for diagnoses. The source of the PBMCs was 8.5 to 10 ml of fresh peripheral blood. The investigators amplified TCR beta CDR3 regions from RNA transcripts. HTBI primers were the set used in a first-round RT-PCR of the TCR CDR3. MiXCR, applied by TCRdb to the multiplex PCR reads, yields one record per CDR3 protein. The profile shows under 750,000 distinct CDR3 sequences, around 20% of them singletons. There are 14 residues in the CDR3. CDR1 and CDR2 (germline): LGHDT, YNNKEL (reference sequence). Trimming pared 2 bases from V and 8 bases from J, leaving 15 bases between.

This rearrangement joins TRBV3-1 to TRBJ1-2; D uncertain. Material for sequencing was blood. The source is a woman between 50 and 59 years old with Graves' hyperthyroidism that later progressed to Graves' ophthalmopathy. CDR3 sequence (DNA): TGTGCCAGCAGCCAACGGGGTCAGACTTGGGGCTACACCTTC. It translates to CASSQRGQTWGYTF. The full variable domain, completed using reference TRBV3-1 and TRBJ1-2, is DTAVSQTPKYLVTQMGNDKSIKCEQNLGHDTMYWYKQDSKKFLKIMFSYNNKELIINETVPNRFSPKSPDKAHLNLHINSLELGDSAVYFCASSQRGQTWGYTFGSGTRLTVV.